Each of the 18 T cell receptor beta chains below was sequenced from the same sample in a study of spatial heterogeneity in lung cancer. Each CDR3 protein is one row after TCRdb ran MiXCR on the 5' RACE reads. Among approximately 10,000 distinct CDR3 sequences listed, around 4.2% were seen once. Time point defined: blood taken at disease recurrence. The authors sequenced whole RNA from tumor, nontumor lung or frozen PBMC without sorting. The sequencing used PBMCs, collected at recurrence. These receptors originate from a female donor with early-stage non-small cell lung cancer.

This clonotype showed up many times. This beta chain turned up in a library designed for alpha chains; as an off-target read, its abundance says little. The CDR3 DNA is TGCGCCAGCAGCTTGCAGGGCTACGCTAACTATGGCTACACCTTC. This codes for CASSLQGYANYGYTF. V gene TRBV5-1 combines with J gene TRBJ1-2, with D maybe TRBD1 (5 bases). Trimming took 1 base from V and 0 from J, leaving 10 bases between them. This CDR3 has 15 amino acids. Per the germline V gene, CDR1 is SGHRS and CDR2 is YFSETQ.

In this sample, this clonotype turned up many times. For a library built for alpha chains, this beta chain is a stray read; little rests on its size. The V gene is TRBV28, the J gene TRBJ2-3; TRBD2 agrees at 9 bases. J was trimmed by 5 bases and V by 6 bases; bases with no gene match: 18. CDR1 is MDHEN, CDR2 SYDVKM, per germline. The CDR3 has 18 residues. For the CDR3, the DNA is TGTGCCAGCAGCCTCGGGACGGGAGGCGCGGGGGGGCTAGATACGCAGTATTTT. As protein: CASSLGTGGAGGLDTQYF.

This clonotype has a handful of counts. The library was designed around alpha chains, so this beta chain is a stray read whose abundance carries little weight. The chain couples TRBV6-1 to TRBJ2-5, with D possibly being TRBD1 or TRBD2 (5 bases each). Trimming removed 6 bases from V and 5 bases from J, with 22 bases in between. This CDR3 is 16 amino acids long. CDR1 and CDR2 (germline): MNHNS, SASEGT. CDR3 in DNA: TGTGCCAGCAGACTCCGGGACCCCGATCTGGGGGAGACCCAGTACTTC. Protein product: CASRLRDPDLGETQYF.

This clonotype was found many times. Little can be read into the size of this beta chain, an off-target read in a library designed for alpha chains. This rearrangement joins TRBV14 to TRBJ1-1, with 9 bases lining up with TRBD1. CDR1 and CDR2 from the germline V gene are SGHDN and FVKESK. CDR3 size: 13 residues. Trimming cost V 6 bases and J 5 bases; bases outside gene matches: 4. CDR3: CASSPTGGTEAFF. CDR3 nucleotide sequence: TGTGCCAGCAGTCCGACAGGGGGGACTGAAGCTTTCTTT.

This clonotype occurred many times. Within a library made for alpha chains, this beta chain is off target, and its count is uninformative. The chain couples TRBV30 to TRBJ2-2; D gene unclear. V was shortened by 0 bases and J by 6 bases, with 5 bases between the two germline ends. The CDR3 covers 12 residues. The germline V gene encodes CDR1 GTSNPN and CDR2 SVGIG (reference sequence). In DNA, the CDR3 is TGTGCCTGGAGTGTACTCTCCGGGGAGCTGTTTTTT. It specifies CAWSVLSGELFF.

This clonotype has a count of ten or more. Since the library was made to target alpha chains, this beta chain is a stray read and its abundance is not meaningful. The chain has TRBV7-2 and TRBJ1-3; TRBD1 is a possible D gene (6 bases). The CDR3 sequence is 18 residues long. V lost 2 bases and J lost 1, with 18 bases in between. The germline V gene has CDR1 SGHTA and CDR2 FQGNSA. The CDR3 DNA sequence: TGTGCCAGCAGCTTATTGCCGCCCCGCCAGGGGTCTGGAAACACCATATATTTT. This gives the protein CASSLLPPRQGSGNTIYF.

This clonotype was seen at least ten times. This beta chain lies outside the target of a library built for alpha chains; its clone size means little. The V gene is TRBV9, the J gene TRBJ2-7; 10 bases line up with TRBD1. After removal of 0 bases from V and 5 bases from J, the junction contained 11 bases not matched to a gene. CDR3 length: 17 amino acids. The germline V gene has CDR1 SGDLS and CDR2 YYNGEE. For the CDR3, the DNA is TGTGCCAGCAGCGTAGACTCGGGACAGGGGATTCTGGACGAGCAGTACTTC. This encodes CASSVDSGQGILDEQYF. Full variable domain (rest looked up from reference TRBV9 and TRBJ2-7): DSGVTQTPKHLITATGQRVTLRCSPRSGDLSVYWYQQSLDQGLQFLIQYYNGEERAKGNILERFSAQQFPDLHSELNLSSLELGDSALYFCASSVDSGQGILDEQYFGPGTRLTVT.

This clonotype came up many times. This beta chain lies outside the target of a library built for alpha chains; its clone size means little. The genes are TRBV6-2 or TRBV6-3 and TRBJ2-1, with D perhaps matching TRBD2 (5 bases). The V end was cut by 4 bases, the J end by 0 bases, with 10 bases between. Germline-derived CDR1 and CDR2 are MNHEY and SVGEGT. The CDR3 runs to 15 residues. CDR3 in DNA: TGTGCCAGCAGTTGGAGCGGCAGCTCCTACAATGAGCAGTTCTTC. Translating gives CASSWSGSSYNEQFF.

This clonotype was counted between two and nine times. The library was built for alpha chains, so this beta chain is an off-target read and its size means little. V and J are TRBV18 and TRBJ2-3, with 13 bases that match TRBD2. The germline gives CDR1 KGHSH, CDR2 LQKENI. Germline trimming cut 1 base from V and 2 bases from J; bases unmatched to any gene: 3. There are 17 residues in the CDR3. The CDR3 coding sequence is TGTGCCAGCTCACCACTCGGACTAGCGGGGGTCACAGATACGCAGTATTTT. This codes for CASSPLGLAGVTDTQYF.

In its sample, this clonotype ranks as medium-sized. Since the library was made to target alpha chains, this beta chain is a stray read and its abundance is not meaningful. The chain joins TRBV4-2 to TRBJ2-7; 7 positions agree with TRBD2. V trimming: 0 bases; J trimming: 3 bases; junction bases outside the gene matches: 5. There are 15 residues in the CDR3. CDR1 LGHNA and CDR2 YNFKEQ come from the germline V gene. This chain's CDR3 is CASSQELATYYEQYF. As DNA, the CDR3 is TGTGCCAGCAGCCAAGAACTAGCGACATACTACGAGCAGTACTTC.

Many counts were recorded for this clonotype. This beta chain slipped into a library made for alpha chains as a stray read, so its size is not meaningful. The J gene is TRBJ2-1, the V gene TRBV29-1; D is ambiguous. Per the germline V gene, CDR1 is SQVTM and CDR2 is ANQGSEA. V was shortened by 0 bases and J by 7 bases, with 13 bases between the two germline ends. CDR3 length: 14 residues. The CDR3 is CSVEERAWVNEQFF. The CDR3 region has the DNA TGCAGCGTTGAAGAAAGGGCTTGGGTAAATGAGCAGTTCTTC.

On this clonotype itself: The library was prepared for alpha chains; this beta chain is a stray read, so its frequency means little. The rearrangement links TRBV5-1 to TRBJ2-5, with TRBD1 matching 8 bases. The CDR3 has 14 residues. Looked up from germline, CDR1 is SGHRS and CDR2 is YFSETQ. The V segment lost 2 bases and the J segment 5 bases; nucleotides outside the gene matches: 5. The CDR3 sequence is CASSFQGAEETQYF. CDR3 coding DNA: TGCGCCAGCAGCTTCCAGGGGGCGGAGGAGACCCAGTACTTC.

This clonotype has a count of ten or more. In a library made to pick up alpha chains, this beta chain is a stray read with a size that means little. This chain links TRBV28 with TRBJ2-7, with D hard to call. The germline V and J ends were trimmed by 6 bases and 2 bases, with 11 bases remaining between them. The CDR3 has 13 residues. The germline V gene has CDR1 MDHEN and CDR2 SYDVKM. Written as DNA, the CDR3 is TGTGCCAGCAGCCGAAGTAGACCCTACGAGCAGTACTTC. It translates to CASSRSRPYEQYF.

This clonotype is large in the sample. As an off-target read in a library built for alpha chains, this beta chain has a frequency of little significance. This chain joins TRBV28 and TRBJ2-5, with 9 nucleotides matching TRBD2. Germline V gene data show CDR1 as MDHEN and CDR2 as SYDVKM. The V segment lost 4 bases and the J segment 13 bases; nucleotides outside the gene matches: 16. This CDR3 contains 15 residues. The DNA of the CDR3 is TGTGCCAGCAGTTCCTACTCTGGCGGGGGGGGGTTCCGGTACTTC. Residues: CASSSYSGGGGFRYF.

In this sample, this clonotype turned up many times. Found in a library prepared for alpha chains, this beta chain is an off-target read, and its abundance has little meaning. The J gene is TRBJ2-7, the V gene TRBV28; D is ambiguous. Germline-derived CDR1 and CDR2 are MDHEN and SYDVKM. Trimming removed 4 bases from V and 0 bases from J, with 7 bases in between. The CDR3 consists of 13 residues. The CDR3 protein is CASSSQLSYEQYF. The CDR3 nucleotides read TGTGCCAGCAGTTCCCAACTCTCCTACGAGCAGTACTTC.

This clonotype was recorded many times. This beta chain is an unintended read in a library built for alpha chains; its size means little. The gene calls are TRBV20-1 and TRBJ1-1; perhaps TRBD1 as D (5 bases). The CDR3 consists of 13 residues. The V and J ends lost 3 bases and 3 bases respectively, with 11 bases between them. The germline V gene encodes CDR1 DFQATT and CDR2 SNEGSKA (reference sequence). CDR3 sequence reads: CSASRGRDTEAFF. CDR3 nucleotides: TGCAGTGCTAGCCGGGGGAGGGACACTGAAGCTTTCTTT.

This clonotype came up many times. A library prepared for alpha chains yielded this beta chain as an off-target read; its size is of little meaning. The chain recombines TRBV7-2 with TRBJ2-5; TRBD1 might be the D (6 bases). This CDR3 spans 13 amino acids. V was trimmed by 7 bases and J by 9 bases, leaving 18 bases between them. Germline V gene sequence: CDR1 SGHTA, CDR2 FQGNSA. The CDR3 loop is CASTYNPRGAQYF. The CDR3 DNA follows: TGTGCCAGCACCTACAACCCCAGGGGCGCCCAGTACTTC.

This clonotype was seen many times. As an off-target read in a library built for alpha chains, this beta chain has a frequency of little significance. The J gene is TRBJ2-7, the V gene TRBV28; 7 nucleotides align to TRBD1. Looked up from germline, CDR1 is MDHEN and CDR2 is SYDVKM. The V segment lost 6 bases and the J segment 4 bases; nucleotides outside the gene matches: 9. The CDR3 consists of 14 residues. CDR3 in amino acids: CASRVQGSGYEQYF. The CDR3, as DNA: TGTGCCAGCAGGGTACAGGGGTCGGGTTACGAGCAGTACTTC.